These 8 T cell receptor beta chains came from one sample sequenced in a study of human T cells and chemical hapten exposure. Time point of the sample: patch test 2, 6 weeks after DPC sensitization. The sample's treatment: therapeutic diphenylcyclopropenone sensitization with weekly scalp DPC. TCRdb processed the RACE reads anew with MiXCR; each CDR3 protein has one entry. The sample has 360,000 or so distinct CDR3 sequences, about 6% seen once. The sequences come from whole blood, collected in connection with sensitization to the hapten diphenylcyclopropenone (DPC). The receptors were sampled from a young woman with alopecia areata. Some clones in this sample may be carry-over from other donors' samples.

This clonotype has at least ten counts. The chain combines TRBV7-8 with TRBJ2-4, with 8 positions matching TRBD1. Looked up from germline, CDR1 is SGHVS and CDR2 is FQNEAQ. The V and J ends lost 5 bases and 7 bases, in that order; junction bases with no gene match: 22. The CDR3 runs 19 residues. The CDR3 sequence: CASSRQWTGHRGRMNIQYF. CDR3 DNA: TGTGCCAGCAGCCGACAATGGACAGGGCATAGAGGTAGAATGAACATTCAGTACTTC.

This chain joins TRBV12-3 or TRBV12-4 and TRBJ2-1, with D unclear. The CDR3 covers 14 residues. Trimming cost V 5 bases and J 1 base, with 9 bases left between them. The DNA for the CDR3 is TGTGCCAGCAGTCCCGACGCGTCCTACAATGAGCAGTTCTTC. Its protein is CASSPDASYNEQFF.

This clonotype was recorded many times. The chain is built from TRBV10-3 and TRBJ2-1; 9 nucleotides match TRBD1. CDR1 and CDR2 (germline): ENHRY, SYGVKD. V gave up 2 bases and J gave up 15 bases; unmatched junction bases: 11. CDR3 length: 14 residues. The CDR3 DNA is TGTGCCATCAGTGAGAGAGAGGGGACAGGGACACTGTTCTTC. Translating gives CAISEREGTGTLFF.

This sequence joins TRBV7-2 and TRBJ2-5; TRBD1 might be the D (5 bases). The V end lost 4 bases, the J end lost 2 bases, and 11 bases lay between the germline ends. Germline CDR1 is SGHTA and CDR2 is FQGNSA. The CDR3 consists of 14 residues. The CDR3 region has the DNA TGTGCCAGCAGCTACCCGGCAGGGCAAGAGACCCAGTACTTC. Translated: CASSYPAGQETQYF.

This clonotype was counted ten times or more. CDR3 bases: TGTGCCAGCAGCTTGCTCCCCTCGGACACTGAAGCTTTCTTT. Amino acids: CASSLLPSDTEAFF. The genes are TRBV5-6 and TRBJ1-1; no firm D call. There are 14 residues in the CDR3. V was shortened by 1 base and J by 3 bases, with 10 bases between the two germline ends. The germline gives CDR1 SGHDT, CDR2 YYEEEE. Supplemented by reference TRBV5-6 and TRBJ1-1, the full variable domain reads DAGVTQSPTHLIKTRGQQVTLRCSPKSGHDTVSWYQQALGQGPQFIFQYYEEEERQRGNFPDRFSGHQFPNYSSELNVNALLLGDSALYLCASSLLPSDTEAFFGQGTRLTVV.

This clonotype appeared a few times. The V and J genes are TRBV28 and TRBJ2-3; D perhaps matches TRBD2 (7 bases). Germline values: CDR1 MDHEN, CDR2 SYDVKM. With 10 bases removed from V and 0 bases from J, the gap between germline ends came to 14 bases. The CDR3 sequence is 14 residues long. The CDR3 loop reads CATGAGASTDTQYF. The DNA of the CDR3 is TGTGCCACCGGCGCGGGGGCCAGCACAGATACGCAGTATTTT.

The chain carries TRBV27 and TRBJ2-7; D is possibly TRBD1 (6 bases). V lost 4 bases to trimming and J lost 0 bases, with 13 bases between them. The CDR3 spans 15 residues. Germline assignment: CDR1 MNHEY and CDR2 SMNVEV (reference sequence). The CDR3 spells CASSSETGLSYEQYF. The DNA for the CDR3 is TGTGCCAGCAGTTCTGAGACAGGCCTCTCCTACGAGCAGTACTTC.

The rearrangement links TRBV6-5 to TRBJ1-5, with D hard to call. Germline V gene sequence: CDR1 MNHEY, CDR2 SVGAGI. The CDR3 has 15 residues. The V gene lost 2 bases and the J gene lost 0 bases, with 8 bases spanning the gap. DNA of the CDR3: TGTGCCAGCAGTTACGATTCCGGTAGCAATCAGCCCCAGCATTTT. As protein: CASSYDSGSNQPQHF.